Presented here are 24 T cell receptor beta chains from one specimen sequenced in a study of CXCR3-negative and CXCR3-positive naive CD8 T cells. 5' RACE that incorporated UMI labels was used to prepare the TRB cDNA libraries. TCRdb re-called the 5' RACE reads, yielding one record per CDR3 amino acid sequence without DNA. This sample's table has some 140,000 distinct CDR3 sequences. Study-wide results and limits: When CXCR3-positive naive cells were set against CXCR3-negative naive cells, the former had more hydrophobic TRB CDR3s.

The antigens these receptors bind are not known. Sequenced material: naive CXCR3+ CD8+ T cells from blood. Subset reported: CD45RO-CCR7+CD27+CD95- naive CD8+ T cells expressing CXCR3 (TNR3+). Receptors originate from a human donor in good health. Some clones in this sample may be carry-over from other donors' samples.

The chain has TRBV29-1 and TRBJ2-1; TCRdb's D call of TRBD1 is untestable without DNA. CDR3 length: 16 residues. Germline loops: CDR1 SQVTM, CDR2 ANQGSEA. This CDR3 reads CSVDKPTLTVTAEQFF.

The chain recombines TRBV29-1 with TRBJ2-1; the TCRdb D gene call, TRBD2, has no DNA to confirm it. The CDR3 totals 14 residues. Germline CDR1 and CDR2: SQVTM and ANQGSEA. The CDR3 reads CSIAGSTGTNEQFF.

The chain recombines TRBV4-1 with TRBJ1-2; TCRdb's D call of TRBD1 is untestable without DNA. The germline gives CDR1 MGHRA, CDR2 YSYEKL. This CDR3 is 14 amino acids long. CDR3 in amino acids: CASSQVGQAYGYTF.

This chain joins TRBV5-1 and TRBJ2-1; TCRdb gives TRBD1 as the D gene, but with no DNA this cannot be confirmed. Per germline, CDR1 SGHRS and CDR2 YFSETQ. The CDR3 spans 15 residues. This CDR3 is CASSLYGTDYNEQFF. Complete variable domain (other parts from reference TRBV5-1 and TRBJ2-1): KAGVTQTPRYLIKTRGQQVTLSCSPISGHRSVSWYQQTPGQGLQFLFEYFSETQRNKGNFPGRFSGRQFSNSRSEMNVSTLELGDSALYLCASSLYGTDYNEQFFGPGTRLTVL.

This chain uses TRBV6-6 with TRBJ1-4; there is no DNA to check the TCRdb D call of TRBD1. The CDR3 spans 16 residues. Germline V gene data show CDR1 as MNHNY and CDR2 as SVGAGI (reference sequence). The CDR3 loop reads CASSYPGQGPLEKLFF.

The CDR3 sequence is CSVEDRTTEETQYF. The gene calls are TRBV29-1 and TRBJ2-5; TCRdb returns TRBD1, unconfirmable since there is no DNA. Germline V gene lookup returns CDR1 SQVTM and CDR2 ANQGSEA. This CDR3 region has 14 residues.

The J gene is TRBJ2-5, the V gene TRBV4-3. This CDR3 has 13 amino acids. The germline V gene encodes CDR1 LGHNA and CDR2 YSLEER. CDR3 region: CASSQGPGETQYF.

The rearrangement links TRBV27 to TRBJ2-3; TCRdb calls TRBD1, which cannot be checked without DNA. The CDR3 runs 16 residues. Germline assignment: CDR1 MNHEY and CDR2 SMNVEV (reference sequence). CDR3 in amino acids: CASSSTGYPSTDTQYF.

This chain joins TRBV6-6 and TRBJ1-5. This CDR3 spans 22 amino acids. The germline V gene encodes CDR1 MNHNY and CDR2 SVGAGI (reference sequence). CDR3 sequence reads: CASSPRLIFYLVEQHSNQPQHF.

The chain has TRBV5-5 and TRBJ2-1. Germline values: CDR1 SGHKS, CDR2 YYEKEE (reference sequence). The CDR3 sequence is 15 residues long. CDR3 amino acids: CASSQLGNSHNEQFF.

The chain links TRBV2 to TRBJ1-5; TCRdb outputs TRBD1, but without DNA this stays unchecked. In germline, CDR1 is SNHLY, CDR2 FYNNEI. The CDR3 covers 15 residues. The CDR3 reads CASSHTGDSNQPQHF.

The chain recombines TRBV5-5 with TRBJ2-1; TCRdb designates TRBD2, a call that cannot be tested without DNA. In germline, CDR1 is SGHKS, CDR2 YYEKEE (reference sequence). This CDR3 has 16 amino acids. The CDR3 reads CASSPPLREGADEQFF.

The V call is TRBV29-1, the J call TRBJ2-7; TCRdb's D call, TRBD1, is unchecked because there is no DNA. Germline V gives CDR1 SQVTM, CDR2 ANQGSEA. The CDR3 has 14 residues. The CDR3 is CSVVDGISSYEQYF.

The chain recombines TRBV7-8 with TRBJ2-7; the TCRdb call, TRBD1, lacks DNA for checking. CDR1 SGHVS and CDR2 FQNEAQ come from the germline V gene. CDR3 length: 15 amino acids. CDR3 sequence: CASSSDRGINYEQYF. The full variable domain, rest sourced from reference TRBV7-8 and TRBJ2-7, is GAGVSQSPRYKVAKRGQDVALRCDPISGHVSLFWYQQALGQGPEFLTYFQNEAQLDKSGLPSDRFFAERPEGSVSTLKIQRTQQEDSAVYLCASSSDRGINYEQYFGPGTRLTVT.

J is TRBJ1-6 and V is TRBV12-2. TRBV12-2 is a pseudogene segment. This CDR3 has 16 amino acids. CDR3 region: CASRLERNQDNSPLHF.

The V and J genes are TRBV29-1 and TRBJ2-7. Per the germline V gene, CDR1 is SQVTM and CDR2 is ANQGSEA. The CDR3 sequence is 13 residues long. CDR3 region: CSGGGEQSYEQYF.

The chain recombines TRBV5-1 with TRBJ2-1; with no DNA, the TCRdb D assignment of TRBD2 cannot be verified. Germline CDR1 reads SGHRS; CDR2 reads YFSETQ. CDR3 length equals 18 residues. The CDR3 reads CASSLASGGHGGYNEQFF.

The chain links TRBV5-1 to TRBJ2-7. The CDR3 has 12 residues. CDR1 and CDR2 from the germline V gene are SGHRS and YFSETQ. CDR3 loop: CASSFGGVEQYF.

The rearrangement links TRBV6-2 or TRBV6-3 to TRBJ2-1. From germline, CDR1 is MNHEY and CDR2 SVGEGT. This CDR3 comprises 14 residues. CDR3 protein: CASTLSGTYNEQFF.

The CDR3 loop reads CSVKIVDEQFF. The V and J genes are TRBV29-1 and TRBJ2-1. The CDR3 is 11 amino acids. Per germline, CDR1 SQVTM and CDR2 ANQGSEA.

V and J are TRBV28 and TRBJ1-4; TCRdb calls TRBD1, which cannot be checked without DNA. The CDR3 is 21 residues long. Looked up from germline, CDR1 is MDHEN and CDR2 is SYDVKM. This chain's CDR3 is CASSSPTGRDGVMSTNEKLFF.

The J gene is TRBJ2-1, the V gene TRBV12-3 or TRBV12-4; TCRdb lists TRBD1, though no DNA is available to test this call. This CDR3 spans 12 amino acids. The CDR3 is CAISGGGNEQFF.

This chain uses TRBV7-6 with TRBJ2-7; TCRdb picks TRBD2, but there is no DNA to check that call. CDR1 and CDR2 (germline): SGHVS, FNYEAQ. This CDR3 spans 16 amino acids. The CDR3 reads CASSLGDYLSSYEQYF. Together with reference TRBV7-6 and TRBJ2-7, the CDR3 gives the full variable domain: GAGVSQSPRYKVTKRGQDVALRCDPISGHVSLYWYRQALGQGPEFLTYFNYEAQQDKSGLPNDRFSAERPEGSISTLTIQRTEQRDSAMYRCASSLGDYLSSYEQYFGPGTRLTVT.

The chain combines TRBV27 with TRBJ2-7. This CDR3 region has 16 residues. CDR1 and CDR2 (germline): MNHEY, SMNVEV (reference sequence). The CDR3 sequence is CASSLSGWTTSYEQYF.